One and the same sample provided the 25 T cell receptor beta chains below, sequenced in a study of blood T cell repertoires in COVID-19 (dated by TCRdb to 2019 to 2021). Library preparation employed the immunoSEQ multiplex PCR assay. TCRdb carries this immuneACCESS record with in-frame sequences only. Its versions omit some clonotypes, under half of them owing to an unresolved V gene in the studies checked, with the rest unexplained. Counted in this sample were tens of thousands of clones; 70% to 90% of them appeared once. The leading ten clones occupy roughly 5% of the sample. The sequenced sample consisted of peripheral blood. These receptors were taken from a woman older than 75 with active or convalescent COVID-19.

V is TRBV19 and J is TRBJ2-3; 14 bases line up with TRBD2. The CDR3 sequence is 15 residues long. Germline loops: CDR1 LNHDA, CDR2 SQIVND (reference sequence). V trimming: 4 bases; J trimming: 3 bases; junction bases outside the gene matches: 0. The CDR3 region has the DNA TGTGCCAGTAGTAGGACTAGCGGGGGGACAGATACGCAGTATTTT. It specifies CASSRTSGGTDTQYF.

V and J are TRBV7-2 and TRBJ1-5, with TRBD1 matching 8 bases. Trimming cost V 3 bases and J 2 bases; bases outside gene matches: 3. Per germline, CDR1 SGHTA and CDR2 FQGNSA. This CDR3 has 15 residues. For the CDR3, the DNA is TGTGCCAGCAGCTTCAGGGGGCTTGGCAATCAGCCCCAGCATTTT. This codes for CASSFRGLGNQPQHF.

This sequence joins TRBV28 and TRBJ2-4; D is possibly TRBD1 (6 bases). The length of the CDR3 is 14 residues. The germline gives CDR1 MDHEN, CDR2 SYDVKM. Trimming left V 7 bases short and J 2 bases short, with 12 bases between. The CDR3 spells CASKLQGPKNIQYF. The CDR3 DNA reads as TGTGCCAGCAAGTTACAGGGTCCCAAAAACATTCAGTACTTC.

The chain carries TRBV6-5 and TRBJ2-3; D uncertain. Trimming left V 8 bases short and J 0 bases short, with 9 bases between. This CDR3 contains 13 residues. Germline loops: CDR1 MNHEY, CDR2 SVGAGI. The CDR3 sequence is CASEEKSTDTQYF. The CDR3 coding sequence is TGTGCCAGCGAGGAAAAGAGCACAGATACGCAGTATTTT.

The CDR3 here is CASSPRGGDEQFF. Here the CDR3 DNA reads TGTGCCAGCTCGCCGAGAGGGGGGGATGAGCAGTTCTTC. This rearrangement joins TRBV18 to TRBJ2-1; D might be TRBD2 (7 bases). Germline V CDR1 and CDR2: KGHSH, LQKENI. This CDR3 contains 13 residues. The V end was cut by 6 bases, the J end by 8 bases, with 14 bases between.

This clone was seen only a few times. This chain uses TRBV28 with TRBJ1-2, with TRBD1 identical over 8 bases. Germline CDR1 reads MDHEN; CDR2 reads SYDVKM. This CDR3 is built from 13 residues. The V and J ends lost 7 bases and 4 bases, in that order; junction bases with no gene match: 5. The CDR3 DNA is TGTGCCAGCACCTCAGGGGGCGGCTATGGCTACACCTTC. Its protein product is CASTSGGGYGYTF.

CDR3 sequence (DNA): TGTGCCAGTAGCTCAGGGGTATACGAGCAGTACTTC. The encoded protein is CASSSGVYEQYF. The chain links TRBV19 to TRBJ2-7; D might be TRBD1 (6 bases). CDR1 LNHDA and CDR2 SQIVND come from the germline V gene (reference sequence). This CDR3 comprises 12 residues. V was shortened by 6 bases and J by 4 bases, with 10 bases between the two germline ends.

The V gene is TRBV29-1, the J gene TRBJ2-7; 9 nucleotides match TRBD1. After removal of 7 bases from V and 7 bases from J, the junction contained 20 bases not matched to a gene. This CDR3 is built from 16 residues. The germline V gene has CDR1 SQVTM and CDR2 ANQGSEA. In DNA, the CDR3 is TGCAGCGGTAAGATCACGACAGGGGGATCCCTGGGGGAGCAGTACTTC. Translation: CSGKITTGGSLGEQYF.

The J gene is TRBJ1-6, the V gene TRBV7-2; 9 bases match TRBD1. The CDR3 spans 17 residues. Per germline, CDR1 SGHTA and CDR2 FQGNSA. V was pared by 0 bases and J by 7 bases, with 7 bases of the junction left unmatched. CDR3 region: CASSLAQQGARNSPLHF. The CDR3 DNA reads TGTGCCAGCAGCTTAGCACAACAGGGGGCGCGGAATTCACCCCTCCACTTT.

The chain joins TRBV7-2 to TRBJ2-1, with D perhaps matching TRBD2 (6 bases). Germline CDR1 is SGHTA and CDR2 is FQGNSA. V lost 0 bases and J lost 15, with 21 bases in between. There are 15 residues in the CDR3. In DNA form, the CDR3 reads TGTGCCAGCAGCTTAGCTGGGACTCAGGCCGCGGGCCCGTTCTTC. As protein: CASSLAGTQAAGPFF.

This rearrangement joins TRBV9 to TRBJ2-3; no firm D call. Germline assignment: CDR1 SGDLS and CDR2 YYNGEE. Trimming left V 3 bases short and J 4 bases short, with 9 bases between. The CDR3 covers 13 residues. The CDR3 spells CASSASPSDTQYF. CDR3 in DNA: TGTGCCAGCAGCGCCAGTCCGTCAGATACGCAGTATTTT. The full variable domain, completed using reference TRBV9 and TRBJ2-3, is DSGVTQTPKHLITATGQRVTLRCSPRSGDLSVYWYQQSLDQGLQFLIQYYNGEERAKGNILERFSAQQFPDLHSELNLSSLELGDSALYFCASSASPSDTQYFGPGTRLTVL.

The chain has TRBV5-1 and TRBJ2-1, with D perhaps TRBD2 (6 bases). The V gene's germline CDR1 is SGHRS and CDR2 YFSETQ. V shed 2 bases and J shed 7 bases, with 19 bases lying between them. This CDR3 is built from 16 residues. CDR3 coding DNA: TGCGCCAGCAGCTTCTCTATGTGGGCGGGAAAAAATGAGCAGTTCTTC. It codes for CASSFSMWAGKNEQFF.

The V call is TRBV5-1, the J call TRBJ2-7; 7 bases match TRBD1. The germline CDR1 and CDR2 sequences are SGHRS and YFSETQ. This CDR3 has 13 amino acids. V lost 3 bases to trimming and J lost 3 bases; unmatched junction nucleotides: 3. Here the CDR3 reads CASSSPGGYEQYF. In DNA form, the CDR3 reads TGCGCCAGCAGCTCCCCAGGGGGCTACGAGCAGTACTTC.

The chain is built from TRBV5-5 and TRBJ1-4; 11 bases are a match to TRBD1. Trimming took 5 bases from V and 10 from J; bases not matched to a gene: 7. Germline V gene data show CDR1 as SGHKS and CDR2 as YYEKEE (reference sequence). This CDR3 comprises 14 residues. The CDR3 bases are TGTGCCAGCAGGAATCCGGGACAGGGGGTAAAACTGTTTTTT. The encoded protein is CASRNPGQGVKLFF.

This chain links TRBV28 with TRBJ2-2; D perhaps matches TRBD1 (7 bases). The ends were cut back, 10 bases at V and 4 bases at J, with 16 bases in the middle. This CDR3 spans 14 amino acids. The V gene's germline CDR1 is MDHEN and CDR2 SYDVKM. The CDR3 reads CATRRQGGTGELFF. DNA of the CDR3: TGTGCCACCCGGAGGCAGGGGGGCACCGGGGAGCTGTTTTTT.

The rearrangement joins TRBV18 to TRBJ2-1, with D possibly TRBD1 on 6 matching bases. This CDR3 is 14 amino acids long. Trimming left V 8 bases short and J 5 bases short, with 16 bases between. Germline assignment: CDR1 KGHSH and CDR2 LQKENI. The CDR3 sequence: CASQLMRTDNEQFF. CDR3 coding DNA: TGTGCCAGCCAATTGATGAGGACAGACAATGAGCAGTTCTTC.

This chain links TRBV30 with TRBJ2-2; 12 bases are a match to TRBD1. The ends lost 0 bases at V and 9 bases at J; junction bases unmatched: 5. CDR3 length: 15 residues. Germline CDR1 GTSNPN, CDR2 SVGIG (reference sequence). The CDR3 protein is CAWSVTGTGGRELFF. Here the CDR3 DNA reads TGTGCCTGGAGTGTAACCGGGACAGGGGGCCGGGAGCTGTTTTTT.

V is TRBV12-3 or TRBV12-4 and J is TRBJ2-4, with no clear D. The CDR3 is 11 amino acids. Trimming took 6 bases from V and 12 from J, leaving 12 bases between them. The CDR3 DNA sequence: TGTGCCAGCAGACTTAGCACCACTCAGTACTTC. Its protein is CASRLSTTQYF.

The chain carries TRBV6-6 and TRBJ2-5; a weak D match, TRBD2 (5 bases). V was shortened by 6 bases and J by 3 bases, with 11 bases between the two germline ends. Germline CDR1 MNHNY, CDR2 SVGAGI (reference sequence). CDR3 size: 13 residues. The CDR3 is CASRTGMKETQYF. CDR3 in DNA: TGTGCCAGCAGGACCGGGATGAAAGAGACCCAGTACTTC.

The V gene is TRBV20-1, the J gene TRBJ2-7; a possible D gene is TRBD2 (5 bases). In germline, CDR1 is DFQATT, CDR2 SNEGSKA (reference sequence). V gave up 6 bases and J gave up 1 base, with 7 bases separating them. This CDR3 is built from 11 residues. The CDR3 coding sequence is TGCAGTGCAGAGGGTTCCTACGAGCAGTACTTC. Encoded protein: CSAEGSYEQYF.

This clone was seen more than once but under ten times. CDR3 sequence (DNA): TGTGCCAGTAGTGCTACAGGGGGGCGAACTTATGCTTATGGCTACACCTTC. Translated: CASSATGGRTYAYGYTF. The gene calls are TRBV19 and TRBJ1-2; 8 bases match TRBD1. The CDR3 totals 17 residues. After removal of 5 bases from V and 5 bases from J, the junction contained 16 bases not matched to a gene. Looked up from germline, CDR1 is LNHDA and CDR2 is SQIVND (reference sequence).

This chain joins TRBV5-1 and TRBJ2-3, with 8 bases that match TRBD2. CDR1 is SGHRS, CDR2 YFSETQ, per germline. The CDR3 loop spans 16 amino acids. The J segment lost 2 bases and the V segment lost 3 bases, leaving 8 bases of the junction unmatched. CDR3 sequence: CASSSQPSGPTDTQYF. The CDR3 nucleotides are TGCGCCAGCAGCTCCCAGCCTAGCGGGCCCACAGATACGCAGTATTTT.

The chain carries TRBV5-1 and TRBJ2-7; TRBD1 agrees at 7 bases. The CDR3 has 14 residues. V shed 4 bases, J shed 7 bases, and the junction held 11 bases outside the gene matches. The germline V gene encodes CDR1 SGHRS and CDR2 YFSETQ. CDR3 bases: TGCGCCAGCAGCACTGGGACAGACCCTAGGGAGCAGTACTTC. Amino acid sequence: CASSTGTDPREQYF.

The chain joins TRBV11-2 to TRBJ2-7; 11 bases are shared with TRBD1. Germline assignment: CDR1 SGHAT and CDR2 FQNNGV. The V and J ends lost 1 base and 5 bases, in that order; junction bases with no gene match: 7. CDR3 length equals 16 residues. CDR3 in DNA: TGTGCCAGCAGCTTAGTATACGGACAGGGGGCCAACGAGCAGTACTTC. It translates to CASSLVYGQGANEQYF.

DNA of the CDR3: TGTGCCAGCAGCCCCCCCTCGGGGTTCCAAGAGACCCAGTACTTC. Protein sequence: CASSPPSGFQETQYF. This chain uses TRBV7-2 with TRBJ2-5; a weak D match, TRBD2 (5 bases). Trimming took 5 bases from V and 1 from J, leaving 14 bases between them. This CDR3 spans 15 amino acids. Germline V gene lookup returns CDR1 SGHTA and CDR2 FQGNSA.